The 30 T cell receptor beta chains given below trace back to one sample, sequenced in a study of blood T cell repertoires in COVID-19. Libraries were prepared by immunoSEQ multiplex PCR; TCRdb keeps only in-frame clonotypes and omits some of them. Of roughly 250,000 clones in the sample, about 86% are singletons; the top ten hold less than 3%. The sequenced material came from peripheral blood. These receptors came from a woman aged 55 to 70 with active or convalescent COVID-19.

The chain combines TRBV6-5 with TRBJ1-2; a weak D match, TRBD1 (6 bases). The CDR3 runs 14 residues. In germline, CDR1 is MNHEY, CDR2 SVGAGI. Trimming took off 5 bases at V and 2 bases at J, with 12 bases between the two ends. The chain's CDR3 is CASSRAGDNYGYTF. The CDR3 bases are TGTGCCAGCAGTAGGGCAGGGGACAACTATGGCTACACCTTC.

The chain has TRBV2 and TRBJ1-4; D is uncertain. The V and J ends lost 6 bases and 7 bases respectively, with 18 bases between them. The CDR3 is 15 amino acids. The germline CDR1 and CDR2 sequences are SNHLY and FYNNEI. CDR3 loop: CASRRDFGGREKLFF. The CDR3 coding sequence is TGTGCCAGCAGACGGGATTTCGGCGGTCGTGAAAAACTGTTTTTT.

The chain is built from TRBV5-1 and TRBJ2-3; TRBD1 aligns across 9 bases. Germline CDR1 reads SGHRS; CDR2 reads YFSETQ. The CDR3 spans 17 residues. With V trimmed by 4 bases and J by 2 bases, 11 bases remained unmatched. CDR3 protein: CASSPDRGSAVTDTQYF. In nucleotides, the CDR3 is TGCGCCAGCAGCCCAGACAGGGGGAGTGCAGTCACAGATACGCAGTATTTT.

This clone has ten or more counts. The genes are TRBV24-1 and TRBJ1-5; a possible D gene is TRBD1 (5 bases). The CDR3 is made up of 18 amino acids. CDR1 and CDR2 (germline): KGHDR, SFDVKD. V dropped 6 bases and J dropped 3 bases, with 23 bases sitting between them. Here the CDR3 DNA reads TGTGCCACCAGTCCTGGGCAGGGAACATCCCTATACAATCAGCCCCAGCATTTT. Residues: CATSPGQGTSLYNQPQHF.

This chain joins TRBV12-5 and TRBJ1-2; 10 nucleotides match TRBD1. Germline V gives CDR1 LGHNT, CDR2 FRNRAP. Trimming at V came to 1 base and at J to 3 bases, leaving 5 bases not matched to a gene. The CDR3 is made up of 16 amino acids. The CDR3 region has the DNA TGTGCTAGTGGTTTGGGCGGACAGGGGGTTCACTATGGCTACACCTTC. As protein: CASGLGGQGVHYGYTF.

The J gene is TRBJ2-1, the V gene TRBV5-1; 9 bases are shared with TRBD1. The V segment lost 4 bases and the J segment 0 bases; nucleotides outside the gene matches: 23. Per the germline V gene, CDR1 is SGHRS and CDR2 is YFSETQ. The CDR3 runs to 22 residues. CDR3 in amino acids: CASSIEVRTGARVSFSYNEQFF. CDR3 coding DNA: TGCGCCAGCAGCATAGAGGTCAGGACAGGGGCTCGCGTCAGTTTCTCCTACAATGAGCAGTTCTTC.

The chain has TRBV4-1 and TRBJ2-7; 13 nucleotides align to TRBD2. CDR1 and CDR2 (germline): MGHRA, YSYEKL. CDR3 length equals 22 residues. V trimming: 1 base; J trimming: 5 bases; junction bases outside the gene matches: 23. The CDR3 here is CASSQVPMTSGGSHSPYDEQYF. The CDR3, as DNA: TGCGCCAGCAGCCAAGTCCCCATGACTAGCGGGGGGTCACATTCTCCCTACGACGAGCAGTACTTC.

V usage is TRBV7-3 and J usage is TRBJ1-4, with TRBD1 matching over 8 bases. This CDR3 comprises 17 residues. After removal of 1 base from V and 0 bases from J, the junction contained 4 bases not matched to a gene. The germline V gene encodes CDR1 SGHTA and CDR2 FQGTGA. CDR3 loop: CASSLSGQGSTNEKLFF. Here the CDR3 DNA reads TGTGCCAGCAGCTTAAGTGGACAGGGATCAACTAATGAAAAACTGTTTTTT.

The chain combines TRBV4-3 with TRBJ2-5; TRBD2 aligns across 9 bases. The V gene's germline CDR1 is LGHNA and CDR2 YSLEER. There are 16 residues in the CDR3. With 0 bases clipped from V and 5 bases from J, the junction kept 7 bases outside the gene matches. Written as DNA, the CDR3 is TGCGCCAGCAGCCAAGATCCAGCCCTAGCGGGGGAGACCCAGTACTTC. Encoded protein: CASSQDPALAGETQYF.

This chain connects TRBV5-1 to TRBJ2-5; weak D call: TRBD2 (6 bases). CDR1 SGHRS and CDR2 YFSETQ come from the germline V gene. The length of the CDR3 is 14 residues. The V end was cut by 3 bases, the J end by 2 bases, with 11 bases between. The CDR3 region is CASSSGTQQETQYF. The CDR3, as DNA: TGCGCCAGCAGCTCCGGGACTCAACAAGAGACCCAGTACTTC.

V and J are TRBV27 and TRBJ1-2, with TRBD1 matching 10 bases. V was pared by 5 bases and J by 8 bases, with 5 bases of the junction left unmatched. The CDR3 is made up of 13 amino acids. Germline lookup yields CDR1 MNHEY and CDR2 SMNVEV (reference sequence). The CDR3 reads CASSTGTGDGYTF. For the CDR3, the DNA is TGTGCCAGCAGTACCGGGACAGGGGACGGCTACACCTTC.

CDR3: CASAGARTDTQYF. Written as DNA, the CDR3 is TGTGCCAGCGCAGGGGCACGCACAGATACGCAGTATTTT. This chain uses TRBV27 with TRBJ2-3, with D possibly TRBD1 on 6 matching bases. V gave up 8 bases and J gave up 1 base, with 10 bases separating them. Germline V CDR1 and CDR2: MNHEY, SMNVEV (reference sequence). CDR3 length: 13 residues.

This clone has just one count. CDR3 region: CASSLAPRDYEQYF. In nucleotides, the CDR3 is TGTGCCAGCAGTTTGGCTCCTCGGGACTACGAGCAGTACTTC. This chain joins TRBV27 and TRBJ2-7; D perhaps matches TRBD2 (5 bases). This CDR3 spans 14 amino acids. Germline lookup yields CDR1 MNHEY and CDR2 SMNVEV (reference sequence). V dropped 3 bases and J dropped 3 bases, with 12 bases sitting between them.

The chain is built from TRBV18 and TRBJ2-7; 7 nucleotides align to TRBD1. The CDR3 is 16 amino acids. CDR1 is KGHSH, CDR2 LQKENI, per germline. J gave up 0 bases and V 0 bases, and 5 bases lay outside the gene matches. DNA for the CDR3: TGTGCCAGCTCACCACCGAAGGGGGCTTTCTCCTACGAGCAGTACTTC. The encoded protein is CASSPPKGAFSYEQYF.

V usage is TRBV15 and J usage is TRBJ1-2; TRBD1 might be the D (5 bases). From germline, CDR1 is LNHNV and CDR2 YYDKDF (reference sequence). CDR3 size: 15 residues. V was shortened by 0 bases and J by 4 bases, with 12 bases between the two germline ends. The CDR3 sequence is CATSRDRDRPYGYTF. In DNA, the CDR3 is TGTGCCACCAGCAGAGATCGAGACAGACCCTATGGCTACACCTTC.

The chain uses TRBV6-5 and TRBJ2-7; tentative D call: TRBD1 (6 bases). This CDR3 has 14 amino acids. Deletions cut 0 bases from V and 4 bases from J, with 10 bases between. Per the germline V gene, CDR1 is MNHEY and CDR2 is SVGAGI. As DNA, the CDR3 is TGTGCCAGCAGTTACTCCGGGACACTTTACGAGCAGTACTTC. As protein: CASSYSGTLYEQYF.

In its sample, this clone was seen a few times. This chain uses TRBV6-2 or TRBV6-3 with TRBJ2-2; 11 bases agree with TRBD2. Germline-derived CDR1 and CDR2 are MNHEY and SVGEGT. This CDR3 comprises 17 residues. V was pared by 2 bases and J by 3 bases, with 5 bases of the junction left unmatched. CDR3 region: CASSYTSGGVDTGELFF. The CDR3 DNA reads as TGTGCCAGCAGTTACACTAGCGGGGGAGTGGACACCGGGGAGCTGTTTTTT.

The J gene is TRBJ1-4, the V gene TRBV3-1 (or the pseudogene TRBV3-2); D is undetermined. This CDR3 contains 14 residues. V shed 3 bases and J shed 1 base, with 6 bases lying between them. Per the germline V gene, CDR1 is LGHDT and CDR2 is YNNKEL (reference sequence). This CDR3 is CASSQGGTNEKLFF. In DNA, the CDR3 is TGTGCCAGCAGCCAGGGAGGAACTAATGAAAAACTGTTTTTT.

CDR3 region: CASSLGAGTNTEAFF. The CDR3 DNA is TGTGCCAGCAGTTTGGGGGCAGGGACAAACACTGAAGCTTTCTTT. The J gene is TRBJ1-1, the V gene TRBV6-6; TRBD1 is a possible D gene (6 bases). CDR3 length equals 15 residues. The V gene lost 4 bases and the J gene lost 2 bases, with 14 bases spanning the gap. Germline CDR1 is MNHNY and CDR2 is SVGAGI (reference sequence).

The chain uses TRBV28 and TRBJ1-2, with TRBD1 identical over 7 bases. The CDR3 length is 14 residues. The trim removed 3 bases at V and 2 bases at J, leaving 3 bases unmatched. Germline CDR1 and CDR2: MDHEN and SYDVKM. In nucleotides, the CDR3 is TGTGCCAGCAGTTTGAGGGGGCGGAACTATGGCTACACCTTC. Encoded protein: CASSLRGRNYGYTF.

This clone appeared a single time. CDR3 nucleotide sequence: TGTGCCAGCAGTAGCACCACCGAAAATTCACCCCTCCACTTT. Protein: CASSSTTENSPLHF. V gene TRBV27 combines with J gene TRBJ1-6; D is ambiguous. This CDR3 has 14 amino acids. Germline CDR1 and CDR2: MNHEY and SMNVEV (reference sequence). V dropped 5 bases and J dropped 7 bases, with 12 bases sitting between them.

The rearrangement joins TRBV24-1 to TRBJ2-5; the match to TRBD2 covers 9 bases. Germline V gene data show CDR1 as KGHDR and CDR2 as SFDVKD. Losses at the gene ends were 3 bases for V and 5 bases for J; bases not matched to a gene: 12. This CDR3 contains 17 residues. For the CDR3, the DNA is TGTGCCACCAGTGATCTAAGGCGCGCGGGGGGGCGCGAGACCCAGTACTTC. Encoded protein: CATSDLRRAGGRETQYF.

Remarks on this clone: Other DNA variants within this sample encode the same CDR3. The CDR3 bases are TGTGCCAGCAGCTTAGGGACTAGCGGGGGTGCAGAGACCCAGTACTTC. This codes for CASSLGTSGGAETQYF. V gene TRBV7-6 combines with J gene TRBJ2-5, with 13 bases fitting TRBD2. Germline-derived CDR1 and CDR2 are SGHVS and FNYEAQ. The CDR3 extends over 16 amino acids. Losses at the gene ends were 1 base for V and 4 bases for J; bases not matched to a gene: 3. The entire variable domain, with the rest obtained from reference TRBV7-6 and TRBJ2-5, is as follows: GAGVSQSPRYKVTKRGQDVALRCDPISGHVSLYWYRQALGQGPEFLTYFNYEAQQDKSGLPNDRFSAERPEGSISTLTIQRTEQRDSAMYRCASSLGTSGGAETQYFGPGTRLLVL.

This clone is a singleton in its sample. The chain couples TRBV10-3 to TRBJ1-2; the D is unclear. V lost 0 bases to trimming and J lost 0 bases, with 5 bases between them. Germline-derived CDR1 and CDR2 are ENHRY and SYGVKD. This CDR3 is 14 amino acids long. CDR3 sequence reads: CAISESYSNYGYTF. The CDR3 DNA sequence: TGTGCCATCAGTGAGTCATACTCTAACTATGGCTACACCTTC.

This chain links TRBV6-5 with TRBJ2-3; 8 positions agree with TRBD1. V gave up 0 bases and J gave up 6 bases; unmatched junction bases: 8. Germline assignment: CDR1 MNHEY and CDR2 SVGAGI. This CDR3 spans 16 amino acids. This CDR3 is CASSYSAGQVTDTQYF. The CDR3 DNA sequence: TGTGCCAGCAGTTACTCGGCGGGACAGGTCACCGATACGCAGTATTTT.

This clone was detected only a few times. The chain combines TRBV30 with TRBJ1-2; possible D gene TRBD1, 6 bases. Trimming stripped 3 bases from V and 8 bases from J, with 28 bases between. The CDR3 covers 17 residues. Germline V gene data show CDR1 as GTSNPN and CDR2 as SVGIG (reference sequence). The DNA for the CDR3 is TGTGCCTGGAGAATGCTCCCGGGTCGCAGGGGAACGGGCGGCTACACCTTC. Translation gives CAWRMLPGRRGTGGYTF.

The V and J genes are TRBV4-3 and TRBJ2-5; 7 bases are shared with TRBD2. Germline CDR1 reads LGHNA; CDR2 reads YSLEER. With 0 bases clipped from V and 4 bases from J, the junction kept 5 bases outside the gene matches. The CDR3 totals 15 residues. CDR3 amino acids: CASSQEWTSIETQYF. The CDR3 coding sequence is TGCGCCAGCAGCCAAGAGTGGACTAGTATAGAGACCCAGTACTTC.

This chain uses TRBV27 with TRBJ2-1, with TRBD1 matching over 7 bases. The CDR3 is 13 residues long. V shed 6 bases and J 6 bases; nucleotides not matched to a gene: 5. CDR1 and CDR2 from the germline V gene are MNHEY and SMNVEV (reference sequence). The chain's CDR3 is CASRPTGANEQFF. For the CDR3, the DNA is TGTGCCAGCAGACCTACAGGGGCCAATGAGCAGTTCTTC.

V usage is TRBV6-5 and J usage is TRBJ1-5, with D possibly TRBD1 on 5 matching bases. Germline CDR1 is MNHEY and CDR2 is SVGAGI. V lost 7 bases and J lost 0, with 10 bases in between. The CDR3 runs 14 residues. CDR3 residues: CASKKGYSNQPQHF. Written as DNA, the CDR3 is TGTGCCAGCAAGAAGGGGTATAGCAATCAGCCCCAGCATTTT.

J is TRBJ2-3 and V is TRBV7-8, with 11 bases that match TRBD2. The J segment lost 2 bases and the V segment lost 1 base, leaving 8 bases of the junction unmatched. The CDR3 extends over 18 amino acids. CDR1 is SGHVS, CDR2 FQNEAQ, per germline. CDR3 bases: TGTGCCAGCAGCTTAGGGGCTCTAGCGGGGGGACTCACAGATACGCAGTATTTT. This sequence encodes CASSLGALAGGLTDTQYF. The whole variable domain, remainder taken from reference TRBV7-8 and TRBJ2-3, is GAGVSQSPRYKVAKRGQDVALRCDPISGHVSLFWYQQALGQGPEFLTYFQNEAQLDKSGLPSDRFFAERPEGSVSTLKIQRTQQEDSAVYLCASSLGALAGGLTDTQYFGPGTRLTVL.